What follows are 27 T cell receptor beta chains derived from one specimen sequenced in a study of T cells in Graves' hyperthyroidism and ophthalmopathy. Researchers amplified the TCR beta CDR3 regions from RNA transcripts. During a first-round RT-PCR of the TCR CDR3, the HTBI primer set was used. TCRdb fed the multiplex PCR reads into MiXCR, producing one record per CDR3 protein. The sample includes fewer than 250,000 distinct CDR3 sequences, 17% of them seen just once. Sequencing was carried out using blood. Every receptor here comes from a man aged 45-60 years with Graves' hyperthyroidism.

This clonotype has at least ten counts. V gene TRBV12-3 or TRBV12-4 combines with J gene TRBJ2-3; 8 positions match TRBD2. The CDR3 is made up of 14 amino acids. J lost 5 bases, V lost 5 bases, and 6 bases had no gene match. CDR3 protein: CASSPPGLGDTQYF. Written as DNA, the CDR3 is TGTGCCAGCAGTCCACCGGGACTAGGAGATACGCAGTATTTT.

This clonotype has only a few counts. The chain employs TRBV5-1 and TRBJ2-7; D perhaps matches TRBD1 (6 bases). The CDR3 totals 14 residues. The V gene's germline CDR1 is SGHRS and CDR2 YFSETQ. V was cut by 4 bases and J by 5 bases, with 16 bases left in between. CDR3 in DNA: TGCGCCAGCAGCCTGAAGGACAGCTGGAACGAGCAGTACTTC. Amino acids: CASSLKDSWNEQYF.

The rearrangement uses TRBV10-3 and TRBJ2-3, with 8 bases that match TRBD1. Germline V lookup: CDR1 ENHRY, CDR2 SYGVKD. This CDR3 is built from 16 residues. The trim removed 6 bases at V and 0 bases at J, leaving 8 bases unmatched. This CDR3 is CAIRNGQGISTDTQYF. CDR3 coding DNA: TGTGCCATCAGGAACGGACAGGGAATCAGCACAGATACGCAGTATTTT.

This clonotype was seen many times. This chain joins TRBV27 and TRBJ2-1, with D possibly TRBD2 on 5 matching bases. This CDR3 contains 15 residues. Germline CDR1 MNHEY, CDR2 SMNVEV (reference sequence). Trimming removed 3 bases from V and 0 bases from J, with 9 bases in between. CDR3 DNA sequence: TGTGCCAGCAGTTTTGTAGGGAGCTCCTACAATGAGCAGTTCTTC. This sequence encodes CASSFVGSSYNEQFF.

This clonotype was recorded at least ten times. This chain uses TRBV7-2 with TRBJ2-3; TRBD2 aligns across 7 bases. This CDR3 region has 17 residues. Trimming took 2 bases from V and 4 from J; bases not matched to a gene: 12. CDR1 is SGHTA, CDR2 FQGNSA, per germline. The CDR3 is CASSLTIRGRRSDTQYF. The DNA for the CDR3 is TGTGCCAGCAGCTTAACCATCCGCGGGAGAAGGTCAGATACGCAGTATTTT. Supplemented by reference TRBV7-2 and TRBJ2-3, the full variable domain reads GAGVSQSPSNKVTEKGKDVELRCDPISGHTALYWYRQSLGQGLEFLIYFQGNSAPDKSGLPSDRFSAERTGGSVSTLTIQRTQQEDSAVYLCASSLTIRGRRSDTQYFGPGTRLTVL.

This clonotype appeared many times. V and J are TRBV5-1 and TRBJ2-1, with a tentative D call TRBD2 (6 bases). CDR1 is SGHRS, CDR2 YFSETQ, per germline. Trimming shortened V by 2 bases and J by 3 bases, and 12 bases separated the two germline ends. This CDR3 is built from 15 residues. The CDR3 loop is CASSFVGTGYNEQFF. Written as DNA, the CDR3 is TGCGCCAGCAGCTTTGTAGGGACTGGCTACAATGAGCAGTTCTTC. Based on the CDR3 plus reference TRBV5-1 and TRBJ2-1, the full variable domain is KAGVTQTPRYLIKTRGQQVTLSCSPISGHRSVSWYQQTPGQGLQFLFEYFSETQRNKGNFPGRFSGRQFSNSRSEMNVSTLELGDSALYLCASSFVGTGYNEQFFGPGTRLTVL.

This clonotype was counted once. A much bigger clone sits one base away, suggesting this may be a read error. This chain joins TRBV20-1 and TRBJ2-7, with 7 nucleotides matching TRBD2. In germline, CDR1 is DFQATT, CDR2 SNEGSKA (reference sequence). The CDR3 spans 14 residues. The CDR3 loop is CRAEKLAKSYEQYF. CDR3 nucleotide sequence: TGCCGTGCCGAAAAACTAGCGAAATCCTACGAGCAGTACTTC.

This clonotype was picked up many times. This chain uses TRBV18 with TRBJ2-7; 7 bases fit TRBD2. CDR1 and CDR2 (germline): KGHSH, LQKENI. The CDR3 extends over 15 amino acids. The V gene end was trimmed by 2 bases and the J gene end by 6 bases; junction bases not matched to a gene: 10. The chain's CDR3 is CASSPGSGSRIEQYF. The CDR3 DNA is TGTGCCAGCTCACCAGGTAGCGGGTCCCGAATCGAGCAGTACTTC.

Details on this clonotype: A clone one base away is much larger, so this may be a read error. V usage is TRBV30 and J usage is TRBJ1-5, with 7 bases fitting TRBD1. The germline gives CDR1 GTSNPN, CDR2 SVGIG (reference sequence). The CDR3 is made up of 16 amino acids. Here the CDR3 reads CSWAPYGTVSNQPQHF. CDR3 DNA sequence: TGTTCCTGGGCGCCATATGGGACAGTTAGCAATCAGCCCCAGCATTTT.

The chain links TRBV29-1 to TRBJ2-3, with D uncertain. The CDR3 is made up of 13 amino acids. The germline gives CDR1 SQVTM, CDR2 ANQGSEA. V was clipped by 3 bases and J by 3 bases, with 10 bases between them. The CDR3 sequence: CSVDIAGTDTQYF. The CDR3, as DNA: TGCAGCGTTGACATAGCCGGGACAGATACGCAGTATTTT.

This chain's CDR3 is CASSLGLGGSRGYTDTQYF. The CDR3 region has the DNA TGTGCCAGCAGCTTAGGCCTTGGCGGGTCAAGGGGCTACACAGATACGCAGTATTTT. This chain connects TRBV13 to TRBJ2-3; possibly TRBD1 or TRBD2 for D (5 bases each). This CDR3 contains 19 residues. Germline V gene lookup returns CDR1 PRHDT and CDR2 FYEKMQ (reference sequence). Trimming pared 0 bases from V and 2 bases from J, leaving 21 bases between.

The genes are TRBV12-3 or TRBV12-4 and TRBJ2-5; no reliable D call. V was shortened by 4 bases and J by 5 bases, with 11 bases between the two germline ends. This CDR3 contains 13 residues. The CDR3 region has the DNA TGTGCCAGCAGTTGGGCGGCTGGGGAGACCCAGTACTTC. This translates into CASSWAAGETQYF.

The V call is TRBV12-3 or TRBV12-4, the J call TRBJ1-4; perhaps TRBD1 as D (5 bases). Trimming took off 3 bases at V and 6 bases at J, with 11 bases between the two ends. This CDR3 is built from 14 residues. CDR3 amino acids: CASSFQRDDEKLFF. Written as DNA, the CDR3 is TGTGCCAGCAGTTTCCAGAGGGACGATGAAAAACTGTTTTTT.

This clonotype was recorded many times. The chain combines TRBV11-2 with TRBJ2-1, with 10 bases identical to TRBD2. With 8 bases clipped from V and 2 bases from J, the junction kept 12 bases outside the gene matches. CDR3 length: 17 amino acids. Germline CDR1 reads SGHAT; CDR2 reads FQNNGV. As DNA, the CDR3 is TGTGCCAGCCGTACTATTAGCGGGAGGACCACCTACAATGAGCAGTTCTTC. As protein: CASRTISGRTTYNEQFF.

A few counts support this clonotype. The chain links TRBV7-2 to TRBJ2-5; D remains ambiguous. Germline V gene sequence: CDR1 SGHTA, CDR2 FQGNSA. This CDR3 has 14 residues. Trimming pared 3 bases from V and 0 bases from J, leaving 8 bases between. Written as DNA, the CDR3 is TGTGCCAGCAGCTTTCATAGGGACCAAGAGACCCAGTACTTC. It specifies CASSFHRDQETQYF.

V and J are TRBV29-1 and TRBJ2-1; D not certain. Germline assignment: CDR1 SQVTM and CDR2 ANQGSEA. Between the trimmed V and J ends, which lost 4 bases and 5 bases, there was a span of 6 bases. This CDR3 comprises 11 residues. The CDR3 DNA is TGCAGCGTTGGACCGGACAATGAGCAGTTCTTC. Encoded protein: CSVGPDNEQFF.

This clonotype was detected many times. The chain employs TRBV12-3 or TRBV12-4 and TRBJ1-5; 7 bases fit TRBD1. J gave up 5 bases and V 2 bases, and 0 bases lay outside the gene matches. The CDR3 runs 13 residues. CDR3 nucleotides: TGTGCCAGCAGTTTAACAGGGGATCAGCCCCAGCATTTT. Translated, it gives CASSLTGDQPQHF.

The chain links TRBV27 to TRBJ2-3; the match to TRBD2 covers 12 bases. CDR3 size: 16 residues. J lost 2 bases, V lost 5 bases, and 5 bases had no gene match. Germline V lookup: CDR1 MNHEY, CDR2 SMNVEV (reference sequence). Here the CDR3 DNA reads TGTGCCAGCAGTAGACTAGCGGGAGCGTCCACAGATACGCAGTATTTT. This translates into CASSRLAGASTDTQYF.

This sequence joins TRBV7-9 and TRBJ1-2; no reliable D call. The CDR3 spans 14 residues. Germline V gene sequence: CDR1 SEHNR, CDR2 FQNEAQ (reference sequence). The V end was cut by 2 bases, the J end by 0 bases, with 7 bases between. The CDR3 bases are TGTGCCAGCAGCTTAACAGCATCTAACTATGGCTACACCTTC. This gives the protein CASSLTASNYGYTF.

The chain carries TRBV10-3 and TRBJ2-2, with TRBD2 as a possible D gene (6 bases). Trimming shortened V by 8 bases and J by 3 bases, and 16 bases separated the two germline ends. The CDR3 runs 15 residues. Per the germline V gene, CDR1 is ENHRY and CDR2 is SYGVKD. The DNA for the CDR3 is TGTGCCATCGCTGTGGACGGGGGAGACACCGGGGAGCTGTTTTTT. Translating gives CAIAVDGGDTGELFF.

J is TRBJ1-1 and V is TRBV19; D is ambiguous. This CDR3 contains 15 residues. V shed 4 bases and J shed 4 bases, with 16 bases lying between them. Germline V gene lookup returns CDR1 LNHDA and CDR2 SQIVND (reference sequence). This CDR3 is CASSNEGGQSTEAFF. CDR3 coding DNA: TGTGCCAGTAGTAATGAGGGAGGCCAGAGCACTGAAGCTTTCTTT.

As DNA, the CDR3 is TGCAGTGCTAGAGATGGTGGTTGGGGGGCCAACGTCCTGACTTTC. This codes for CSARDGGWGANVLTF. The chain has TRBV20-1 and TRBJ2-6; D remains ambiguous. V was clipped by 0 bases and J by 4 bases, with 10 bases between them. The CDR3 length is 15 residues. Germline CDR1 and CDR2: DFQATT and SNEGSKA (reference sequence).

The rearrangement uses TRBV11-3 and TRBJ2-2, with 8 bases fitting TRBD1. CDR1 is SGHNT, CDR2 YENEEA, per germline. The CDR3 extends over 17 amino acids. Germline trimming cut 5 bases from V and 3 bases from J; bases unmatched to any gene: 11. DNA for the CDR3: TGTGCCAGCAGCGAACCGCCAGGACAGGGATACACCGGGGAGCTGTTTTTT. Translation gives CASSEPPGQGYTGELFF.

This clonotype was seen a handful of times. V is TRBV6-2 or TRBV6-3 and J is TRBJ2-7; D remains ambiguous. The ends were cut back, 6 bases at V and 2 bases at J, with 8 bases in the middle. Germline V gene data show CDR1 as MNHEY and CDR2 as SVGEGT. The CDR3 has 12 amino acids. The CDR3 region is CASRSFPYEQYF. The CDR3 DNA follows: TGTGCCAGCAGGTCCTTTCCCTACGAGCAGTACTTC.

This clonotype was detected many times. The CDR3 coding sequence is TGTGCCAGCAGCTTAGAGAGGACAGCTCAAGAGACCCAGTACTTC. Protein product: CASSLERTAQETQYF. This chain joins TRBV7-9 and TRBJ2-5; perhaps TRBD1 as D (6 bases). Per the germline V gene, CDR1 is SEHNR and CDR2 is FQNEAQ (reference sequence). Trimming shortened V by 1 base and J by 2 bases, and 11 bases separated the two germline ends. The CDR3 spans 15 residues.

This clonotype was detected many times. V is TRBV28 and J is TRBJ2-7; 7 nucleotides match TRBD2. Germline V lookup: CDR1 MDHEN, CDR2 SYDVKM. After removal of 5 bases from V and 3 bases from J, the junction contained 4 bases not matched to a gene. This CDR3 has 13 amino acids. CDR3 sequence reads: CASSSGTGYEQYF. Written as DNA, the CDR3 is TGTGCCAGCAGTAGCGGGACTGGCTACGAGCAGTACTTC. Looking up the rest from reference TRBV28 and TRBJ2-7 gives the full variable domain: DVKVTQSSRYLVKRTGEKVFLECVQDMDHENMFWYRQDPGLGLRLIYFSYDVKMKEKGDIPEGYSVSREKKERFSLILESASTNQTSMYLCASSSGTGYEQYFGPGTRLTVT.

The gene calls are TRBV18 and TRBJ2-1; D call uncertain. Trimming removed 4 bases from V and 10 bases from J, with 14 bases in between. The CDR3 has 13 residues. Germline assignment: CDR1 KGHSH and CDR2 LQKENI. CDR3 sequence: CASSLTPTPEQFF. DNA of the CDR3: TGTGCCAGCTCACTTACACCCACCCCCGAGCAGTTCTTC. Variable domain in full (rest from reference TRBV18 and TRBJ2-1): NAGVMQNPRHLVRRRGQEARLRCSPMKGHSHVYWYRQLPEEGLKFMVYLQKENIIDESGMPKERFSAEFPKEGPSILRIQQVVRGDSAAYFCASSLTPTPEQFFGPGTRLTVL.